This is a list of T cell receptor beta chains from one sample in a study of molecular identifiers for immune sequencing clone quantification. MiXCR, run by TCRdb on the PCR reads, gives a single entry per CDR3 protein. The table includes approximately 500,000 distinct CDR3 sequences, around 25% detected once. The source material was naive CD8+ T cells from blood, with Jurkat cell RNA spiked in. All receptors come from a human donor in good health. Some libraries in this study had Jurkat cell RNA spiked in. Each CDR3 is given with its conserved first and last residue. Each record gives: D gene, clone size, J gene, V gene, CDR3 DNA, CDR3 protein. A D gene is named only where the DNA matches it firmly. Clone size, where shown, is once, few, many, or a class for clones that have expanded.

D: TRBD2; size: few; J: TRBJ2-3; V: TRBV20-1; DNA: TGCAGTGCGGTAGGAGGACTAGCGGGAGATACAGATACGCAGTATTTT; CDR3: CSAVGGLAGDTDTQYF
D: -; size: few; J: TRBJ1-3; V: TRBV4-3; DNA: TGCGCCAGCAGCCAAGATCGCAGTGCTGGAAACACCATATATTTT; CDR3: CASSQDRSAGNTIYF
D: -; size: -; J: TRBJ2-2; V: TRBV3-1; DNA: TGTGCCAGCAGCCAAAGGGACAACACCGGGGAGCTGTTTTTT; CDR3: CASSQRDNTGELFF
D: -; size: many; J: TRBJ2-2; V: TRBV29-1; DNA: TGCAGCGTTGAATGGGCGAACACCGGGGAGCTGTTTTTT; CDR3: CSVEWANTGELFF
D: TRBD1; size: few; J: TRBJ1-2; V: TRBV29-1; DNA: TGCAGCGGGACAGGGGAGCACTATGGCTACACCTTC; CDR3: CSGTGEHYGYTF
D: -; size: many; J: TRBJ2-7; V: TRBV27; DNA: TGTGCCAGCATGGCTGGGGCCCGACACGAGCAGTACTTC; CDR3: CASMAGARHEQYF
D: -; size: -; J: TRBJ1-2; V: TRBV7-2; DNA: TGTGCCAGCAGCTTAAATCCAGCCCACTATGGCTACACCTTC; CDR3: CASSLNPAHYGYTF
D: -; size: -; J: TRBJ2-7; V: TRBV5-1; DNA: TGCGCCAGCAGCTCTCCGGGACACCTCTACGAGCAGTACTTC; CDR3: CASSSPGHLYEQYF
D: -; size: few; J: TRBJ2-7; V: TRBV4-3; DNA: TGCGCCAGCAGCCAAGATTTTAGGGGTGGGTCCTACGAGCAGTACTTC; CDR3: CASSQDFRGGSYEQYF
D: TRBD1; size: few; J: TRBJ2-3; V: TRBV12-3/TRBV12-4; DNA: TGTGCCAGCAGCTTCAGGGGGCAGGTAGATACGCAGTATTTT; CDR3: CASSFRGQVDTQYF
D: -; size: -; J: TRBJ2-7; V: TRBV5-1; DNA: TGCGCCAGCAGCAGCGGACAGACCCCCCCCTACGAGCAGTACTTC; CDR3: CASSSGQTPPYEQYF